This is a list of T cell receptor beta chains from one sample in a study of blood T cells in healthy people across ages. In TCRdb, the 5' RACE reads were re-called with MiXCR into one record per CDR3 protein. The sample carries over 1,500,000 distinct CDR3 sequences, about 49% recorded once. The sample comprised blood. The receptors shown here come from a woman aged 40 to 49 in good health. Each CDR3 is given with its conserved first and last residue. D genes are given only for firm matches. Clone size appears in some rows only: once, few, many, or a class for an expanded clone.

TRBJ2-3,.,.,TRBV7-2,CASATPQALTKSTDTQYF,TGTGCCAGCGCTACCCCTCAGGCACTCACTAAAAGCACAGATACGCAGTATTTT
TRBJ2-1,TRBD1,.,TRBV7-2,CASSLAAYGTATHNEQFF,TGTGCCAGCAGCTTAGCGGCTTATGGGACAGCGACTCACAATGAGCAGTTCTTC
TRBJ2-7,.,.,TRBV20-1,CSARRHLGEQYF,TGCAGTGCTAGAAGACATTTGGGGGAGCAGTACTTC
TRBJ2-1,TRBD2,few,TRBV7-2,CASSLRQAGGPNEQFF,TGTGCCAGCAGCTTAAGGCAGGCGGGGGGGCCTAATGAGCAGTTCTTC
TRBJ1-2,TRBD1,.,TRBV29-1,CSALGQGDGYGYTF,TGCAGCGCCCTAGGACAGGGAGACGGCTATGGCTACACCTTC
TRBJ2-5,.,.,TRBV11-2,CASSHRDSETQYF,TGTGCCAGCAGCCATAGGGACTCTGAGACCCAGTACTTC
TRBJ2-1,.,few,TRBV2,CASSLQAENEQFF,TGTGCCAGCAGCCTACAGGCAGAGAATGAGCAGTTCTTC
TRBJ2-1,TRBD2,few,TRBV6-5,CASSYPGLAGAPNEQFF,TGTGCCAGCAGTTACCCCGGACTAGCGGGGGCTCCTAATGAGCAGTTCTTC
TRBJ2-3,.,few,TRBV29-1,CSAGTHTDTQYF,TGCAGCGCCGGGACCCACACAGATACGCAGTATTTT
TRBJ2-5,.,few,TRBV7-2,CASTRAKQETQYF,TGTGCCAGCACCCGCGCTAAGCAAGAGACCCAGTACTTC
TRBJ2-1,TRBD2,.,TRBV20-1,CSASILAGGSSYNEQFF,TGCAGTGCTAGTATACTAGCGGGGGGGAGCTCCTACAATGAGCAGTTCTTC
TRBJ2-3,TRBD2,few,TRBV7-2,CASSQSGDATDTQYF,TGTGCCAGCAGCCAAAGCGGGGACGCCACAGATACGCAGTATTTT
TRBJ2-1,.,few,TRBV29-1,CSVGKASEQFF,TGCAGCGTTGGAAAGGCCAGTGAGCAGTTCTTC